This TCR beta chain was observed in a study of blood T cell repertoires in COVID-19. The overall study: Spain, Italy and the United States supplied samples that represented acute and convalescent COVID-19.

Participants were aged about 18 to 100 years, lived in around 22 US areas, and enrolled virtually. Measured with immunoSEQ multiplex PCR; TCRdb has only the in-frame clones, and not every one. The sample holds fewer than 350,000 clones, about nine tenths seen once. The CDR3 sequence is 13 residues long. The V gene lost 3 bases and the J gene lost 1 base, with 6 bases spanning the gap. Looked up from germline, CDR1 is SGHTA and CDR2 is FQGNSA. Sequences were obtained from PBMCs or T cells enriched from blood (not recorded which). The chain employs TRBV7-2 and TRBJ2-5; D possibly corresponds to TRBD1 (5 bases). The sequence was collected from a woman aged 40 to 49 with acute COVID-19. CDR3 bases: TGTGCCAGCAGCTTGGGGCGCCAAGAGACCCAGTACTTC. Encoded protein: CASSLGRQETQYF.